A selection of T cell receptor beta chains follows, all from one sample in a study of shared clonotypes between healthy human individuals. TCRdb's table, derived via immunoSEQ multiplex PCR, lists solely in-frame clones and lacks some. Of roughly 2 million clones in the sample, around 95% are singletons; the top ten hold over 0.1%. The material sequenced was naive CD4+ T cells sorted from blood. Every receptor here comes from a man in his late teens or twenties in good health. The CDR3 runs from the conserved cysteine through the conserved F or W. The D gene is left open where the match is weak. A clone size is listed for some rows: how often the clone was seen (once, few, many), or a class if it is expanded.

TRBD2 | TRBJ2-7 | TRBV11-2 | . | TGTGCCAGCAGCCGGACTAGCGGGAGGGCCGATGCCTACGAGCAGTACTTC | CASSRTSGRADAYEQYF
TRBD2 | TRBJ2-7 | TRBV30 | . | TGTTCAACTAGCGGGGGTCTGCACGAGCAGTACTTC | CSTSGGLHEQYF
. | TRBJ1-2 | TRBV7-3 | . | TGTGCCAGCAGCTTTGGCGGGATTTTAGCTAACTATGGCTACACCTTC | CASSFGGILANYGYTF
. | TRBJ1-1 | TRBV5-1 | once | TGCGCCAGCAGCTTGGGTATTCAGGTGACTGAAGCTTTCTTT | CASSLGIQVTEAFF
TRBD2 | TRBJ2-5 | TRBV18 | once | TGTGCCAGCTCACCCCGTCTAGCGGGACAAGAGACCCAGTACTTC | CASSPRLAGQETQYF
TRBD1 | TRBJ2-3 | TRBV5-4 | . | TGTGCCAGCAGCTTTGCGACAGGGGCGCGCACAGATACGCAGTATTTT | CASSFATGARTDTQYF
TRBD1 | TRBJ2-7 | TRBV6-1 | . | TGTGCCAGCCTAGGGGGGACAGGGGGCTACGAGCAGTACTTC | CASLGGTGGYEQYF
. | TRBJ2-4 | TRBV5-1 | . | TGCGCCAGCAGCCCCCAGAGCGAGGGCAAAAACATTCAGTACTTC | CASSPQSEGKNIQYF
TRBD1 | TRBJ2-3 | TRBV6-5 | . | TGTGCCAGCAGTTGGACAGGAAGAGATACGCAGTATTTT | CASSWTGRDTQYF
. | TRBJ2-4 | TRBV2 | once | TGTGCCAGCAGTGAAAAATTACGGGCTCTGGGCAAAAACATTCAGTACTTC | CASSEKLRALGKNIQYF
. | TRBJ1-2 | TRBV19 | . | TGTGCCAGTAGTATAGTCTGGGGGCTTGACTATGGCTACACCTTC | CASSIVWGLDYGYTF
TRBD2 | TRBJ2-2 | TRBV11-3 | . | TGTGCCAGCAGCTTAAAACTGGCTAGCGGGAGTTCCGGGGAGCTGTTTTTT | CASSLKLASGSSGELFF
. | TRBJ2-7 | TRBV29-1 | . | TGCAGCGTCTCTATCGGTTCTCCGGGGGAGAGGCAGTACTTC | CSVSIGSPGERQYF
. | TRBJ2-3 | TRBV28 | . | TGTGCCAGCAGTTTGACACTCTCCGGAGATACGCAGTATTTT | CASSLTLSGDTQYF
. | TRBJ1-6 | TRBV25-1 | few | TGTGCCAGCAGTGAAGGACAGACCTATAATTCACCCCTCCACTTT | CASSEGQTYNSPLHF
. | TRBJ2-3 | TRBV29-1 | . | TGCAGCGTTGGGGACACATACACAGATACGCAGTATTTT | CSVGDTYTDTQYF
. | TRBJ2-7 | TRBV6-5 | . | TGTGCCAGCAGGGCGGGACCCTACGAGCAGTACTTC | CASRAGPYEQYF
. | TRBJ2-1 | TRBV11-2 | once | TGTGCCAGCACCCCGAAAGTGAGGGTTGAGCAGTTCTTC | CASTPKVRVEQFF
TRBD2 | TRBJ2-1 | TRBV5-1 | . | TGCGCCAGCAGCTTGGGGACTAGCGGGGGTTACAATGAGCAGTTCTTC | CASSLGTSGGYNEQFF
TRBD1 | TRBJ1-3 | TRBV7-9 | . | TGTGCCAGCTCCCCCAGGGGACAGAACTCTGGAAACACCATATATTTT | CASSPRGQNSGNTIYF
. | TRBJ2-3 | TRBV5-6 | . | TGTGCCAGCAGCTTATGGCAGGGTGGAACGCAGTATTTT | CASSLWQGGTQYF
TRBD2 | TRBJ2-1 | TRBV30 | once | TGTGCCTGGAGGGTTCTTACTAGCGGGAGTTACAATGAGCAGTTCTTC | CAWRVLTSGSYNEQFF
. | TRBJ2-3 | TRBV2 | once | TGTGCCAGCAGTGCTCCAGATACGCAGTATTTT | CASSAPDTQYF
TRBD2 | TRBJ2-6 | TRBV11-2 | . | TGTGCCAGCAGCTTAGACACGTCTAGCGGGAGATCCGGGGCCAACGTCCTGACTTTC | CASSLDTSSGRSGANVLTF
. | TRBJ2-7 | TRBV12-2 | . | TGTGCAAGGGACAGCTTTTGCGAGCAGTACTTC | CARDSFCEQYF
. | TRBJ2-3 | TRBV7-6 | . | TGTGCCAGCAGCTTACGACCGCTCATGCATACGCAGTATTTT | CASSLRPLMHTQYF
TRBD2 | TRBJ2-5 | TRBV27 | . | TGTGCCAGCAACCTAGCGGGAGGAGGAGAGACCCAGTACTTC | CASNLAGGGETQYF
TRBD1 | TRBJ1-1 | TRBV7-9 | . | TGTGCCAGCAGACTGGGACAGGGGAACGTTGAAGCTTTCTTT | CASRLGQGNVEAFF
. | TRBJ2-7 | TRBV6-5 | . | TGTGCCAGCAGTTACTCCAGGGTGGGCTACGAGCAGTACTTC | CASSYSRVGYEQYF
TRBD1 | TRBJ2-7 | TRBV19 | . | TGTGCCAGTAGTCTCCGGGACAGGGGGGCCTACGAGCAGTACTTC | CASSLRDRGAYEQYF
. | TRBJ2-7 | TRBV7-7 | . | TGTGCTAGCAGCACGGGGGTTTCGGGCGAGCAGTACTTC | CASSTGVSGEQYF
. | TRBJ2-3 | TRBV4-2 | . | TGTGCCAGCAGCCAAGCCCTAGATACCGCAGATACGCAGTATTTT | CASSQALDTADTQYF
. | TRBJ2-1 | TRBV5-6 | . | TGTGCCAGCAGCTCTGGTAGACGGGATGAGCAGTTCTTC | CASSSGRRDEQFF
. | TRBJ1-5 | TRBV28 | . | TGTGCCAGCAGGTATTGGAAAGATAGCAATCAGCCCCAGCATTTT | CASRYWKDSNQPQHF
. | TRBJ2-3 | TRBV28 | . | TGTGCCAGCAGTTCCTACCCCAGTCATACGCAGTATTTT | CASSSYPSHTQYF
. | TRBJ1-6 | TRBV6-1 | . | TGTGCCAGCAGTCGGCAGGGGTGGTCACCCCTCCACTTT | CASSRQGWSPLHF
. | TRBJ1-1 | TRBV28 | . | TGTGCCAGCAGTTTTGCAGGGCGCGCTGAAGCTTTCTTT | CASSFAGRAEAFF
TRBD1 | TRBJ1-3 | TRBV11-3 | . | TGTGCCAGCAGCTTATCGGGGACAGCAGGAAACACCATATATTTT | CASSLSGTAGNTIYF
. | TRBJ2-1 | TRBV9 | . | TGTGCCAGCAGCGTATTAGACGCTTTAGATGAGCAGTTCTTC | CASSVLDALDEQFF
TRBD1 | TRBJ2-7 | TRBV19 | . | TGTGCCAGTAGTATTTCCCAGGGGGCGCGGTTCGGCGAGCAGTACTTC | CASSISQGARFGEQYF
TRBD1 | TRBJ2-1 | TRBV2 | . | TGTGCCAGCACCCCGGGACAGGGCTACAATGAGCAGTTCTTC | CASTPGQGYNEQFF
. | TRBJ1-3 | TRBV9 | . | TGTGCCAGCAGCGTAGAGGGCAGGGGTGCAGGAAACACCATATATTTT | CASSVEGRGAGNTIYF
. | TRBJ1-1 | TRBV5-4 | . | TGTGCCAGCAGCTTGGTTGGGGGTAACACTGAAGCTTTCTTT | CASSLVGGNTEAFF
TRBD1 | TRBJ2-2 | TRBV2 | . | TGTGCCAGCAGACGACAGGGAAACACCGGGGAGCTGTTTTTT | CASRRQGNTGELFF
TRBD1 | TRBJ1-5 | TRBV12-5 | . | TGTGCTAGTGGTTTGGGCGCAGGGGGAGGCAATCAGCCCCAGCATTTT | CASGLGAGGGNQPQHF
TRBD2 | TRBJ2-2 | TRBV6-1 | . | TGTGCCAGCAGTGACCCTAGCGGGGGGGCCACCGGGGAGCTGTTTTTT | CASSDPSGGATGELFF
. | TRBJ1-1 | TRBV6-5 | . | TGTGCCAGTCGACGCTCCATGAACACTGAAGCTTTCTTT | CASRRSMNTEAFF
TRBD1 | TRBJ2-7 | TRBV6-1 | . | TGTGCCAGCAGTGAGATCCGGACAGGGGGCTCTTACGAGCAGTACTTC | CASSEIRTGGSYEQYF
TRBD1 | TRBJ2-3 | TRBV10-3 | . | TGTGCCATCAGTGGCCGGGACAGATACACAGATACGCAGTATTTT | CAISGRDRYTDTQYF
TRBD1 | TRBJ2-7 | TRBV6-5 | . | TGTGCCAGCAAACAGGGACAGGGGGGCTACGAGCAGTACTTC | CASKQGQGGYEQYF
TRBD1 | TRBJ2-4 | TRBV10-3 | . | TGTGCCATCAGTGAGACAGGGGGACGGGACATTCAGTACTTC | CAISETGGRDIQYF
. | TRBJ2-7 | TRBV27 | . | TGTGCCAGCAGCCTCTGGGCGGGCTCGAGGGACGAGCAGTACTTC | CASSLWAGSRDEQYF
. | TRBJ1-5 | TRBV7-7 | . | TGTGCTAGCAGCTTAATGGTAGGTCAGGGGATAAATCAGCCCCAGCATTTT | CASSLMVGQGINQPQHF